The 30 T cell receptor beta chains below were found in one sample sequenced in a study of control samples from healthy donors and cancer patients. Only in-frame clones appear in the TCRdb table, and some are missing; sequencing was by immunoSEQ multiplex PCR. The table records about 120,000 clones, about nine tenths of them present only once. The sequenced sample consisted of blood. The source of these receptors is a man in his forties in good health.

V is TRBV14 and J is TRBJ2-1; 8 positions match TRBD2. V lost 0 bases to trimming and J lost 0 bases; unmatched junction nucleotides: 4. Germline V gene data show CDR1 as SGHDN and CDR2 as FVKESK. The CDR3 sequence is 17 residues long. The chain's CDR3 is CASSQDQRGNSYNEQFF. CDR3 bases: TGTGCCAGCAGCCAAGATCAGCGGGGGAACTCCTACAATGAGCAGTTCTTC.

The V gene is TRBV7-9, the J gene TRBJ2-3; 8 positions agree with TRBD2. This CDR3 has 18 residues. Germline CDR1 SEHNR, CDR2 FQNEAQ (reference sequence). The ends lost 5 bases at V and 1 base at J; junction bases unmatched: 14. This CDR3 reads CASSLPWGAGDGTDTQYF. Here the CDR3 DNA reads TGTGCCAGCAGCCTCCCCTGGGGAGCGGGGGACGGCACAGATACGCAGTATTTT.

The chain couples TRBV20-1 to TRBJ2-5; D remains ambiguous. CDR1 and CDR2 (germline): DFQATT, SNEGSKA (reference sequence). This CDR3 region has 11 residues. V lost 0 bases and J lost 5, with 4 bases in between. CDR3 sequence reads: CSARDSETQYF. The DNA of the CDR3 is TGCAGTGCTAGAGATTCGGAGACCCAGTACTTC.

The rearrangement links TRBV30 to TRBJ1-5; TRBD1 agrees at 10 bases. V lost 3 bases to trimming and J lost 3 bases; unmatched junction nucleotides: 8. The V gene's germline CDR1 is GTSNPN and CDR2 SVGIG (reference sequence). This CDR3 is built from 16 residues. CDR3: CAWSHRDRGFNQPQHF. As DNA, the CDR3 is TGTGCCTGGAGCCACCGGGACAGGGGTTTCAATCAGCCCCAGCATTTT.

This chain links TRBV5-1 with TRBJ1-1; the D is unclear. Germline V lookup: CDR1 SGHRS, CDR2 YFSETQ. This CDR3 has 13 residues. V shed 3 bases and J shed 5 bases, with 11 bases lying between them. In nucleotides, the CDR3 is TGCGCCAGCAGCTGGGGAAGGGATACTGAAGCTTTCTTT. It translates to CASSWGRDTEAFF.

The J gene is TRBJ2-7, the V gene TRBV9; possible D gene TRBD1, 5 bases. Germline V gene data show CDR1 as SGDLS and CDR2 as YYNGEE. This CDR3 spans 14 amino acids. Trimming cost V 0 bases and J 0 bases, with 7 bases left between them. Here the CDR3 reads CASSVEGDSYEQYF. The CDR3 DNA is TGTGCCAGCAGCGTAGAAGGGGACTCCTACGAGCAGTACTTC. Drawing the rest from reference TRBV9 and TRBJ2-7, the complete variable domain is DSGVTQTPKHLITATGQRVTLRCSPRSGDLSVYWYQQSLDQGLQFLIQYYNGEERAKGNILERFSAQQFPDLHSELNLSSLELGDSALYFCASSVEGDSYEQYFGPGTRLTVT.

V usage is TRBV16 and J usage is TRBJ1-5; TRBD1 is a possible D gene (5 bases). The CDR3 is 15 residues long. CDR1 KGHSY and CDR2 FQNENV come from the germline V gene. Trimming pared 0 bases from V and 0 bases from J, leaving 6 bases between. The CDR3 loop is CASSQSGVSNQPQHF. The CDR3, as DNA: TGTGCCAGCAGCCAATCGGGGGTTAGCAATCAGCCCCAGCATTTT.

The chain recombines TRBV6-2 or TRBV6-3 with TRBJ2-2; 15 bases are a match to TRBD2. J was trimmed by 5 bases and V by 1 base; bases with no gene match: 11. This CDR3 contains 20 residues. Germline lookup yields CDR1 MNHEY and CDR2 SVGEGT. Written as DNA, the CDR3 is TGTGCCAGCAGTTACTTCGGACTAGCGGGGGGGCTCGGAGGGACCGGGGAGCTGTTTTTT. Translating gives CASSYFGLAGGLGGTGELFF.

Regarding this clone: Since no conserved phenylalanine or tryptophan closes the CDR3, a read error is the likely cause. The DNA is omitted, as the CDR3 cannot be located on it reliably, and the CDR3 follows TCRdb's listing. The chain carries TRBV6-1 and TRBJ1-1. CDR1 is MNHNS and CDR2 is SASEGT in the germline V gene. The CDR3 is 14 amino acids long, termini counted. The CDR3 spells CASSESWAGRTPLI.

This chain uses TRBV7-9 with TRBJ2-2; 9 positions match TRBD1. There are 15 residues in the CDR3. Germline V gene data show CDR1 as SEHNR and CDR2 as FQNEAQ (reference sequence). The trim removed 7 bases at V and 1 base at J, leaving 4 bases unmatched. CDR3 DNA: TGTGCCAGCACCGGACAGGGGCGGAACACCGGGGAGCTGTTTTTT. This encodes CASTGQGRNTGELFF.

CDR3 DNA sequence: TGTGCCACCAGTGATCCAGGGGAAGGCGGCTACACCTTC. It codes for CATSDPGEGGYTF. The chain is built from TRBV24-1 and TRBJ1-2; D is possibly TRBD1 (6 bases). This CDR3 has 13 residues. Germline V gives CDR1 KGHDR, CDR2 SFDVKD. Trimming shortened V by 3 bases and J by 8 bases, and 12 bases separated the two germline ends.

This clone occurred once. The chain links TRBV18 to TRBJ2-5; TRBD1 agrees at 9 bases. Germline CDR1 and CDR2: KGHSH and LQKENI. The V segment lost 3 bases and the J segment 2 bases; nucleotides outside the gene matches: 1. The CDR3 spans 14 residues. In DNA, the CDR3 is TGTGCCAGCTCACCCGGGACAGGGCAAGAGACCCAGTACTTC. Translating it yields CASSPGTGQETQYF.

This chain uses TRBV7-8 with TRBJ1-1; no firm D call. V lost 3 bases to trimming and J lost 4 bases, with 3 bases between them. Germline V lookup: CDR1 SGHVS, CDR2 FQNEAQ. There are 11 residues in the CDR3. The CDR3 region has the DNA TGTGCCAGCAGCTTTGCCACTGAAGCTTTCTTT. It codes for CASSFATEAFF.

The CDR3 DNA follows: TGTGCCAGCAGCTCCGTGCTAACCGGGGAGCTGTTTTTT. Encoded protein: CASSSVLTGELFF. The chain links TRBV6-2 or TRBV6-3 to TRBJ2-2, with D hard to call. This CDR3 is built from 13 residues. The germline V gene encodes CDR1 MNHEY and CDR2 SVGEGT. Trimming took off 6 bases at V and 5 bases at J, with 10 bases between the two ends.

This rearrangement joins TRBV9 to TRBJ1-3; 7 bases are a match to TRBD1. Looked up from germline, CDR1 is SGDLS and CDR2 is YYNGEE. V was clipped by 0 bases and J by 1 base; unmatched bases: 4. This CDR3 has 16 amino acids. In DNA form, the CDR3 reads TGTGCCAGCAGCGTAGAATGGGACAGTTCTGGAAACACCATATATTTT. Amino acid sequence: CASSVEWDSSGNTIYF.

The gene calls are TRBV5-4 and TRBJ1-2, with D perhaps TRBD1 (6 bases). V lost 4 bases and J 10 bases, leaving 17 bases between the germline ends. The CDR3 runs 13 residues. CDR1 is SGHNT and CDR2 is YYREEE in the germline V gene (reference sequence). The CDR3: CASSPQPRGDYTF. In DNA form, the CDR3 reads TGTGCCAGCAGCCCCCAGCCCAGGGGAGACTACACCTTC.

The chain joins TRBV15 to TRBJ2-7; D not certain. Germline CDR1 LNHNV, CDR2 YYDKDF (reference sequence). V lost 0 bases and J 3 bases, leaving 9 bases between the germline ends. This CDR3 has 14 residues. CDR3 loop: CATSRDLGNYEQYF. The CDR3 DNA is TGTGCCACCAGCAGAGATCTCGGTAACTACGAGCAGTACTTC.

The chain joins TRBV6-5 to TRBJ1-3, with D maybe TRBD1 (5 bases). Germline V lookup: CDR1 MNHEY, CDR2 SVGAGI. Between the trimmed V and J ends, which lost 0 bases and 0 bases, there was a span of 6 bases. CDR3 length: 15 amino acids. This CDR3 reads CASSYSGVSGNTIYF. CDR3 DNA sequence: TGTGCCAGCAGTTACTCGGGGGTCTCTGGAAACACCATATATTTT.

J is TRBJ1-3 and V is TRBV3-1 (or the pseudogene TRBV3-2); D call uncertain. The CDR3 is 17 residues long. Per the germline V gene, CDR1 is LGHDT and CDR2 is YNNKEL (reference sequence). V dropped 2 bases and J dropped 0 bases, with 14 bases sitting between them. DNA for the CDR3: TGTGCCAGCAGCCAAAACCAGGCGGCGAGCTCTGGAAACACCATATATTTT. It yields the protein CASSQNQAASSGNTIYF.

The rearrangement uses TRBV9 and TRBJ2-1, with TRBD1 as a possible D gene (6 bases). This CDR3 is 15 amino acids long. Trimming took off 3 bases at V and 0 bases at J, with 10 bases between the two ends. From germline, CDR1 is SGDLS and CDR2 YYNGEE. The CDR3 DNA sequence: TGTGCCAGCAGCGCCGGACAGAACTCCTACAATGAGCAGTTCTTC. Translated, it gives CASSAGQNSYNEQFF.

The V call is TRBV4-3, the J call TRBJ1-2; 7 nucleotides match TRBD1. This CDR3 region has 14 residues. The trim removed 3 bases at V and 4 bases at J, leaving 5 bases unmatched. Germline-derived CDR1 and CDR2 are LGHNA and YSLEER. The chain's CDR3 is CASSQDRTGYGYTF. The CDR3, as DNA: TGCGCCAGCAGCCAGGACAGGACTGGCTATGGCTACACCTTC.

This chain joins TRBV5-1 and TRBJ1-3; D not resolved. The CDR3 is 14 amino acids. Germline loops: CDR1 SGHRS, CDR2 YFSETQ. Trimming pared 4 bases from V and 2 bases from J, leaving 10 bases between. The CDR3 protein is CASSPERAGNTIYF. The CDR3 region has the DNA TGCGCCAGCAGCCCCGAAAGGGCTGGAAACACCATATATTTT.

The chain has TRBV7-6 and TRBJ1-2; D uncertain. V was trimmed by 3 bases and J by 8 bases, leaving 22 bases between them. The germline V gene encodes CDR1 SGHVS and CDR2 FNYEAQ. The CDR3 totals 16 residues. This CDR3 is CASSFGFGPGVGGYTF. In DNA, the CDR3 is TGTGCCAGCAGCTTCGGTTTTGGACCCGGCGTCGGGGGCTACACCTTC.

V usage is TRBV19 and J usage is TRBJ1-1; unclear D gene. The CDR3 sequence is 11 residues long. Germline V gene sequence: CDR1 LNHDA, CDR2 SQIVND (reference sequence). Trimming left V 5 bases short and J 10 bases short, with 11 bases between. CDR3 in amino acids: CASSSLQRAFF. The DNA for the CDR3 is TGTGCCAGTAGTTCACTTCAAAGAGCTTTCTTT.

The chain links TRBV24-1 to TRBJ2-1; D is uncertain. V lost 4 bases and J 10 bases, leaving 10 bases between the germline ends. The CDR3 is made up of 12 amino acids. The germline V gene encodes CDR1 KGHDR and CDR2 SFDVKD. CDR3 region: CATSERTAEQFF. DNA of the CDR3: TGTGCCACCAGTGAACGTACCGCAGAGCAGTTCTTC.

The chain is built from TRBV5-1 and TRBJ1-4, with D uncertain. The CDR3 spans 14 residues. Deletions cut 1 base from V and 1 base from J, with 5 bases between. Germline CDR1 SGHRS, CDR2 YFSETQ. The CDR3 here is CASSLQETNEKLFF. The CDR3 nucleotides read TGCGCCAGCAGCTTGCAGGAAACTAATGAAAAACTGTTTTTT.

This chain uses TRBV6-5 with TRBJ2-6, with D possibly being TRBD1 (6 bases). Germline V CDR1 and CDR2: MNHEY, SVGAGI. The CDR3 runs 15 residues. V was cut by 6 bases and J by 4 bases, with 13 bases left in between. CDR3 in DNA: TGTGCCAGCAGCTTTGCAGGGGAAGGGGCCAACGTCCTGACTTTC. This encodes CASSFAGEGANVLTF.

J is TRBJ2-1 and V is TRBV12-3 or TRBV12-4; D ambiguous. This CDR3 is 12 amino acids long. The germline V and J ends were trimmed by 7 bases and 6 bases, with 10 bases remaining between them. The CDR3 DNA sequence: TGTGCCAGCACCCCAAAGGGCAATGAGCAGTTCTTC. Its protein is CASTPKGNEQFF.

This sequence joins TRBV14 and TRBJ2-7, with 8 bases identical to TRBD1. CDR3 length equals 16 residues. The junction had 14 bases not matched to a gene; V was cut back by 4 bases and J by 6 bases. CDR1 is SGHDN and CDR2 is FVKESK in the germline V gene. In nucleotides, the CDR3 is TGTGCCAGCAGCCCCCACTCGGACAGGGCTCGTCTCGAGCAGTACTTC. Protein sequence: CASSPHSDRARLEQYF.

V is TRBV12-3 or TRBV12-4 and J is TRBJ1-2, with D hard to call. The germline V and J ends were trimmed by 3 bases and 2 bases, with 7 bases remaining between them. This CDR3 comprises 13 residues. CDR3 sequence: CASSFGKNYGYTF. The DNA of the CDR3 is TGTGCCAGCAGTTTCGGAAAAAACTATGGCTACACCTTC.